This T cell receptor beta chain is from a study of blood T cells in healthy people across ages. Using a J-beta primer mix together with a sample-barcoded 5' primer, a second PCR was run for about 7 to 12 cycles. MiXCR, run by TCRdb on the 5' RACE reads, gives a single entry per CDR3 protein. The sample lists around 500,000 distinct CDR3 sequences; around 50% were seen once. This clonotype was seen only a few times. What it recognizes is unknown. V lost 3 bases and J lost 3; bases outside the gene matches: 5. The CDR3 has 14 residues. Per the germline V gene, CDR1 is DFQATT and CDR2 is SNEGSKA (reference sequence). General observations from the study: Reliance upon unsorted PBMCs precluded definitive naive versus antigen-experienced comparison. Both naive CD4+ cell counts and diversity were greater in long-lived donors than in aged donors.

V gene TRBV20-1 combines with J gene TRBJ2-7; 10 nucleotides line up with TRBD2. The TCR sequence derives from a man older than 75 in good health. The sequencing input was blood. CDR3 DNA: TGCAGTGCTAGGAGGACTAGCGGCCTCTACGAGCAGTACTTC. It codes for CSARRTSGLYEQYF.